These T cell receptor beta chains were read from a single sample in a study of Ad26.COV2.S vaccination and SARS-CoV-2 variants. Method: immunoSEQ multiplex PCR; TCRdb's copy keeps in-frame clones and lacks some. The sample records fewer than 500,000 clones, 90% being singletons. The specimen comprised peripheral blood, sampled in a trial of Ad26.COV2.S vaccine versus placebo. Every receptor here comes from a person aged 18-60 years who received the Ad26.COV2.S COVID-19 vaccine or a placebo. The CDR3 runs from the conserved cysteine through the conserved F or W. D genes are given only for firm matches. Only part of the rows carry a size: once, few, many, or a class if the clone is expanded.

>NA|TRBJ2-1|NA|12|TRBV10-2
TGCGCCAGCAGTGAGTCGAACAATGAGCAGTTCTTC
CASSESNNEQFF
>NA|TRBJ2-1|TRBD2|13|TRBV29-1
TGCAGCGTTGGGACTAGCGGCTACAATGAGCAGTTCTTC
CSVGTSGYNEQFF
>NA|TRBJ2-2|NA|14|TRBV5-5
TGTGCCAGCAGCTTGGAGGGGAACACCGGGGAGCTGTTTTTT
CASSLEGNTGELFF
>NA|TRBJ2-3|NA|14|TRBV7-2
TGTGCCAGCAGCTTACGGGGGAGAACAGATACGCAGTATTTT
CASSLRGRTDTQYF
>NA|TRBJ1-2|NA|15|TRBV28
TGTGCCAGCAGTGCCGGACAGTCCCTTAACTATGGCTACACCTTC
CASSAGQSLNYGYTF
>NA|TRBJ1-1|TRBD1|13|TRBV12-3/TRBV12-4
TGTGCCAGCAGTCAAATCAGGGGGACTGAAGCTTTCTTT
CASSQIRGTEAFF
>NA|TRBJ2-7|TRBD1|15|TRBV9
TGTGCCAGCAGCGTAGGGACAGGGGCCACCTACGAGCAGTACTTC
CASSVGTGATYEQYF
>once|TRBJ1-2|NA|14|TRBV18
TGTGCCAGCTCACCACGGGAGGGCAGCTATGGCTACACCTTC
CASSPREGSYGYTF
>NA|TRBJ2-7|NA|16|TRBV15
TGTGCCACCAGCCGATTCCGGAGTGGTCTCCTCTACGAGCAGTACTTC
CATSRFRSGLLYEQYF
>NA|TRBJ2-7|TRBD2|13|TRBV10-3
TGTGCCATCAGTGAGGGACTAGCGAGGGAGCAGTACTTC
CAISEGLAREQYF
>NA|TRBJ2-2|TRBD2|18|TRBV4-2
TGTGCCAGCAGCCAAGATCAGCGAGCGGGAGTAGAGGCCGGGGAGCTGTTTTTT
CASSQDQRAGVEAGELFF
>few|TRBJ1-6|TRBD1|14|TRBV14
TGTGCCAGCAGCCAGGGACAGGGACTCTCAACCCTCCACTTT
CASSQGQGLSTLHF
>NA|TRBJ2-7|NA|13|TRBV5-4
TGTGCCAGCAGCATTTACCCAGACTACGAGCAGTACTTC
CASSIYPDYEQYF
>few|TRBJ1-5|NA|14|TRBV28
TGTGCCAGCAGTTTTTCGGGGAGCAATCAGCCCCAGCATTTT
CASSFSGSNQPQHF
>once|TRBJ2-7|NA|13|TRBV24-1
TGTGCCACCAGTGATTTACCCGGGAGCGAGCAGTACTTC
CATSDLPGSEQYF
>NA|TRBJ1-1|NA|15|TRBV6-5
TGTGCCAGCAGTTACTCCTCACTCATGAACACTGAAGCTTTCTTT
CASSYSSLMNTEAFF
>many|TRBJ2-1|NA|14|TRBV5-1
TGCGCCAGCAGCTTATTAGGGCGTTGGGATGAGCAGTTCTTC
CASSLLGRWDEQFF
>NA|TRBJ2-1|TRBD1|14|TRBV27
TGTGCCAGCAGTAGAGACAGGGGAAGTGACGAGCAGTTCTTC
CASSRDRGSDEQFF
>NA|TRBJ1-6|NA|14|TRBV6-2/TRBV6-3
TGTGCCAGCAGTTACCAGGGACCAGGGTCACCCCTCCACTTT
CASSYQGPGSPLHF
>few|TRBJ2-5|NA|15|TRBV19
TGTGCCAGTAGAAACTTGCGGGACTTCCAAGAGACCCAGTACTTC
CASRNLRDFQETQYF
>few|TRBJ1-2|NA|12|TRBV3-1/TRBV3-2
TGTGCCAGCAGCCAAGACTGGGCGGGCTACACCTTC
CASSQDWAGYTF
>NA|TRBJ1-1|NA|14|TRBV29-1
TGCAGCGTCGTGAGCGGACGGGCGAACACTGAAGCTTTCTTT
CSVVSGRANTEAFF
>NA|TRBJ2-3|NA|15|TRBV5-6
TGTGCCAGCAGCTTGGATTTTGGCAGCACAGATACGCAGTATTTT
CASSLDFGSTDTQYF